This T cell receptor (beta chain) was found in a study of Graves' ophthalmopathy and Graves' hyperthyroidism. Study in general: Researchers obtained peripheral blood at initial diagnosis, before any treatment had begun.

Patients were diagnosed from clinical symptoms, serum thyroxine, TRAb, thyroid ultrasound and orbital computed tomography. Sampling 10 ml of fresh peripheral blood provided the PBMCs. Transcripts of RNA were the source for amplifying TCR beta CDR3 regions. HTBI primers served in a first-round RT-PCR, which a second-round multiplex PCR followed. TCRdb recomputed calls from the multiplex PCR reads with MiXCR, one row per CDR3 protein. The sample yields 500,000 to 700,000 distinct CDR3 sequences, roughly 20% seen once. This CDR3 comprises 14 residues. Trimming removed 0 bases from V and 0 bases from J, with 7 bases in between. Germline-derived CDR1 and CDR2 are SGDLS and YYNGEE. This clonotype was counted at least ten times. Its antigen is still unknown. Study-level results: Thyroid clonotypes that were expanded above 0.001 frequency mostly also appeared in blood.

The rearrangement links TRBV9 to TRBJ2-7, with D perhaps TRBD2 (6 bases). The sequence was collected from a woman aged 18 to 35 with stable Graves' hyperthyroidism. Some clones in this sample may be carry-over from other donors' samples. Sample: peripheral blood. The CDR3 reads CASSVVGSSYEQYF. CDR3 in DNA: TGTGCCAGCAGCGTAGTCGGGAGCTCCTACGAGCAGTACTTC. Using reference TRBV9 and TRBJ2-7 for the parts outside the CDR3, the full variable domain is DSGVTQTPKHLITATGQRVTLRCSPRSGDLSVYWYQQSLDQGLQFLIQYYNGEERAKGNILERFSAQQFPDLHSELNLSSLELGDSALYFCASSVVGSSYEQYFGPGTRLTVT.